This T cell receptor beta chain was sequenced for a study of blood T cell repertoires in COVID-19. Germline trimming cut 4 bases from V and 1 base from J; bases unmatched to any gene: 0. Germline assignment: CDR1 SGHTA and CDR2 FQGNSA. CDR3 length: 13 amino acids. TCRdb's copy holds only in-frame clones and misses some; the assay was immunoSEQ multiplex PCR. The table records 100,000 to 120,000 clones, around four fifths of them present only once. The chain links TRBV7-2 to TRBJ1-1; 7 nucleotides match TRBD1. This sequence was found in an older woman with acute or convalescent COVID-19. Source material: peripheral blood. The CDR3 region is CASSWDRNTEAFF. The CDR3 DNA reads as TGTGCCAGCAGCTGGGACAGGAACACTGAAGCTTTCTTT.